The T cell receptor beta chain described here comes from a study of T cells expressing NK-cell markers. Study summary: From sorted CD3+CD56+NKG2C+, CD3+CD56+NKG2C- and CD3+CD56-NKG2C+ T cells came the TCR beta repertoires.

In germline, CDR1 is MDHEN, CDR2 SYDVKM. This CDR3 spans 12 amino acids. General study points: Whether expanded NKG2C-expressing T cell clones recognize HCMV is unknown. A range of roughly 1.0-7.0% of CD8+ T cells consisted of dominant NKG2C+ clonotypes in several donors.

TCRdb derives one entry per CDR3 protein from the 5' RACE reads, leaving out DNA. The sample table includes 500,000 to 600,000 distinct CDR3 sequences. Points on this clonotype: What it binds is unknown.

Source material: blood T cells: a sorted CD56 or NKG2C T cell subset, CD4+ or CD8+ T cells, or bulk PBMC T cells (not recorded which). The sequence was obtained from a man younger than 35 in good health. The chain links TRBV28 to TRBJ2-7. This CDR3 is CASSFEQRDQYF. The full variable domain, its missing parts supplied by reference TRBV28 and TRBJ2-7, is DVKVTQSSRYLVKRTGEKVFLECVQDMDHENMFWYRQDPGLGLRLIYFSYDVKMKEKGDIPEGYSVSREKKERFSLILESASTNQTSMYLCASSFEQRDQYFGPGTRLTVT.